Shown below are 26 T cell receptor beta chains from a single sample sequenced in a study of blood T cells in healthy people across ages. A J-beta primer mix and a sample-barcoded 5' primer were used in a second PCR of roughly 6 to 11 cycles. TCRdb itself ran the 5' RACE reads through MiXCR, one entry per CDR3 protein. The sample consists of 800,000 to 950,000 distinct CDR3 sequences, roughly 28% of them appearing once. These data also formed part of another study, on T cells of mothers and their children.

Sequencing was performed on blood. These receptors all stem from a woman aged 40 to 55 in good health.

The V and J genes are TRBV6-1 and TRBJ2-1; 7 bases agree with TRBD1. Gene TRBJ2-7 matches the end of the DNA better, so the J call may be wrong. Germline V lookup: CDR1 MNHNS, CDR2 SASEGT. This CDR3 region has 14 residues. The CDR3 loop reads CASTGTVLYNEQYF. The CDR3 DNA reads TGTGCCAGCACCGGGACAGTACTTTACAATGAGCAGTACTTC.

At least ten counts were recorded for this clonotype. This chain connects TRBV20-1 to TRBJ2-7, with D perhaps matching TRBD2 (5 bases). Trimming removed 0 bases from V and 1 base from J, with 13 bases in between. Germline CDR1 and CDR2: DFQATT and SNEGSKA (reference sequence). CDR3 length equals 15 residues. CDR3 in DNA: TGCAGTGCTAGAGATCCTGCGGGCCTTTCCTACGAGCAGTACTTC. Translating gives CSARDPAGLSYEQYF.

The rearrangement uses TRBV29-1 and TRBJ2-1; 7 nucleotides match TRBD1. Germline V gives CDR1 SQVTM, CDR2 ANQGSEA. V dropped 4 bases and J dropped 10; count of bases not matched to a gene: 10. The CDR3 has 13 amino acids. The CDR3 DNA sequence: TGCAGCGTTGGGGAAGGGGGCCAACACGAGCAGTTCTTC. It yields the protein CSVGEGGQHEQFF.

The V gene is TRBV20-1, the J gene TRBJ2-7; a weak D match, TRBD1 (6 bases). The CDR3 spans 11 residues. V was shortened by 4 bases and J by 6 bases, with 10 bases between the two germline ends. Germline V gene data show CDR1 as DFQATT and CDR2 as SNEGSKA (reference sequence). The CDR3 region has the DNA TGCAGTGCTATACAGGGTCGCGAGCAGTACTTC. Its protein is CSAIQGREQYF.

The rearrangement uses TRBV25-1 and TRBJ1-5; the D is unclear. Per the germline V gene, CDR1 is MGHDK and CDR2 is SYGVNS. The CDR3 covers 15 residues. Trimming took 1 base from V and 0 from J, leaving 7 bases between them. CDR3 sequence (DNA): TGTGCCAGCAGTGAATCGGGGATTAGCAATCAGCCCCAGCATTTT. This encodes CASSESGISNQPQHF.

This clonotype was observed a few times. The chain is built from TRBV20-1 and TRBJ2-3; tentative D call: TRBD2 (5 bases). This CDR3 has 13 residues. Germline V gene lookup returns CDR1 DFQATT and CDR2 SNEGSKA (reference sequence). V lost 5 bases to trimming and J lost 5 bases, with 14 bases between them. The CDR3 here is CSAPGDAGDTQYF. CDR3 DNA sequence: TGCAGTGCTCCCGGAGACGCGGGAGATACGCAGTATTTT.

The V gene is TRBV9, the J gene TRBJ1-1; possible D gene TRBD1, 6 bases. Germline V gene lookup returns CDR1 SGDLS and CDR2 YYNGEE. Trimming shortened V by 1 base and J by 4 bases, and 11 bases separated the two germline ends. This CDR3 is 14 amino acids long. The CDR3 coding sequence is TGTGCCAGCAGCGTATCACAGGGAGGCACTGAAGCTTTCTTT. This sequence encodes CASSVSQGGTEAFF.

The J gene is TRBJ1-1, the V gene TRBV6-6; no reliable D call. Germline CDR1 and CDR2: MNHNY and SVGAGI (reference sequence). The CDR3 is 16 residues long. Trimming pared 2 bases from V and 3 bases from J, leaving 16 bases between. The CDR3 is CASSYAPLWVDTEAFF. The CDR3 bases are TGTGCCAGCAGTTACGCGCCTTTATGGGTAGACACTGAAGCTTTCTTT.

Note on this clonotype: Germline is not matched at one junction end, which may reflect a read error. V is TRBV6-2 or TRBV6-3 and J is TRBJ2-1; the D is unclear. The germline V gene encodes CDR1 MNHEY and CDR2 SVGEGT. CDR3 length equals 12 residues. As DNA, the CDR3 is TGTGCCAGCAGTTACGGGTACAATGAGCAGTGCTTC. This gives the protein CASSYGYNEQCF.

This clonotype has ten or more counts. The chain joins TRBV5-1 to TRBJ2-5, with TRBD1 matching 7 bases. V lost 3 bases to trimming and J lost 7 bases; unmatched junction nucleotides: 15. Germline-derived CDR1 and CDR2 are SGHRS and YFSETQ. CDR3 size: 16 residues. CDR3 DNA: TGCGCCAGCAGCTCAGCCGGGACAGCTTTTTCAGGGACCCAGTACTTC. Translating it yields CASSSAGTAFSGTQYF.

This clonotype turned up a few times. One end of the junction varies from germline; a read error may be responsible. The rearrangement joins TRBV7-8 to TRBJ2-1; 9 bases are shared with TRBD1. The CDR3 is made up of 14 amino acids. Per germline, CDR1 SGHVS and CDR2 FQNEAQ. The CDR3 region is CANSWRTGDNEQFF. In nucleotides, the CDR3 is TGTGCCAACAGCTGGAGGACAGGGGACAATGAGCAGTTCTTC. Complete variable domain (other parts from reference TRBV7-8 and TRBJ2-1): GAGVSQSPRYKVAKRGQDVALRCDPISGHVSLFWYQQALGQGPEFLTYFQNEAQLDKSGLPSDRFFAERPEGSVSTLKIQRTQQEDSAVYLCANSWRTGDNEQFFGPGTRLTVL.

This chain joins TRBV28 and TRBJ1-2, with D possibly being TRBD1 (5 bases). The V and J ends lost 4 bases and 4 bases respectively, with 22 bases between them. Germline lookup yields CDR1 MDHEN and CDR2 SYDVKM. CDR3 length equals 17 residues. The CDR3 DNA reads as TGTGCCAGCAGTTATATGGAGAGGCCTTCCGGGGCCTATGGCTACACCTTC. As protein: CASSYMERPSGAYGYTF.

This chain joins TRBV6-5 and TRBJ2-4, with D tentatively TRBD1 (5 bases). The J call may be mistaken, given a closer DNA end match to TRBJ2-7. CDR1 and CDR2 (germline): MNHEY, SVGAGI. The CDR3 extends over 13 amino acids. Written as DNA, the CDR3 is TGTGCCAGCAGATTCAGGGATAGTAACGAGCAGTACTTC. Amino acid sequence: CASRFRDSNEQYF.

At least ten counts were recorded for this clonotype. V gene TRBV20-1 combines with J gene TRBJ1-5; D may be TRBD1 (5 bases). V was shortened by 3 bases and J by 1 base, with 19 bases between the two germline ends. Germline CDR1 DFQATT, CDR2 SNEGSKA (reference sequence). The CDR3 loop spans 17 amino acids. The CDR3 is CSARWGKGQGSNQPQHF. CDR3 sequence (DNA): TGCAGTGCTAGGTGGGGTAAGGGGCAGGGCAGCAATCAGCCCCAGCATTTT.

This clonotype was counted a single time. Given a much more abundant clone one base away, this may be a read error. The genes are TRBV20-1 and TRBJ2-7; D ambiguous. CDR1 DFQATT and CDR2 SNEGSKA come from the germline V gene (reference sequence). This CDR3 is built from 13 residues. The CDR3 spells CRAPRPSSYEQYF. The CDR3 DNA sequence: TGCAGGGCTCCCCGACCGAGCTCCTACGAGCAGTACTTC.

The genes are TRBV5-1 and TRBJ2-4, with D possibly TRBD1 on 5 matching bases. The CDR3 is 17 residues long. Trimming took 0 bases from V and 0 from J, leaving 13 bases between them. CDR1 is SGHRS, CDR2 YFSETQ, per germline. CDR3 nucleotide sequence: TGCGCCAGCAGCTTGGCCGTCAGGGAATCAGCCAAAAACATTCAGTACTTC. Translation: CASSLAVRESAKNIQYF.

This clonotype was seen a few times. The V call is TRBV12-3 or TRBV12-4, the J call TRBJ1-2; the D is unclear. V lost 6 bases to trimming and J lost 8 bases, with 16 bases between them. The CDR3 totals 13 residues. CDR3 DNA: TGTGCCAGCAGCCTACGACCGGACCGGGGCTACACCTTC. It translates to CASSLRPDRGYTF.

This clonotype was detected a few times. The V call is TRBV20-1, the J call TRBJ2-4; 7 nucleotides line up with TRBD2. The CDR3 extends over 15 amino acids. V lost 1 base to trimming and J lost 13 bases; unmatched junction nucleotides: 16. Germline V lookup: CDR1 DFQATT, CDR2 SNEGSKA (reference sequence). CDR3 in DNA: TGCAGTGCTAGAGCTAGCGGTATCGCGGTGACGGGGCAGTACTTC. It codes for CSARASGIAVTGQYF.

The chain has TRBV11-2 and TRBJ1-2, with 9 bases identical to TRBD1. The trim removed 10 bases at V and 2 bases at J, leaving 11 bases unmatched. This CDR3 contains 15 residues. Germline V CDR1 and CDR2: SGHAT, FQNNGV. CDR3: CANSSGTGKNYGYTF. CDR3 nucleotide sequence: TGTGCCAACTCCTCCGGGACAGGGAAAAACTATGGCTACACCTTC. The variable domain in full, completed from reference TRBV11-2 and TRBJ1-2, reads EAGVAQSPRYKIIEKRQSVAFWCNPISGHATLYWYQQILGQGPKLLIQFQNNGVVDDSQLPKDRFSAERLKGVDSTLKIQPAKLEDSAVYLCANSSGTGKNYGYTFGSGTRLTVV.

This clonotype showed up just a few times. V gene TRBV7-2 combines with J gene TRBJ2-5; D unclear. Germline CDR1 and CDR2: SGHTA and FQGNSA. The CDR3 is 14 residues long. Trimming took off 2 bases at V and 2 bases at J, with 9 bases between the two ends. As DNA, the CDR3 is TGTGCCAGCAGCTTAATGGCCAGACAAGAGACCCAGTACTTC. Encoded protein: CASSLMARQETQYF. Full variable domain (outside the CDR3, taken from reference TRBV7-2 and TRBJ2-5): GAGVSQSPSNKVTEKGKDVELRCDPISGHTALYWYRQSLGQGLEFLIYFQGNSAPDKSGLPSDRFSAERTGGSVSTLTIQRTQQEDSAVYLCASSLMARQETQYFGPGTRLLVL.

The chain recombines TRBV5-1 with TRBJ2-3, with TRBD1 as a possible D gene (6 bases). Germline V gene sequence: CDR1 SGHRS, CDR2 YFSETQ. The V gene lost 3 bases and the J gene lost 2 bases, with 10 bases spanning the gap. The CDR3 is 14 residues long. The CDR3 loop reads CASSWGQNTDTQYF. DNA for the CDR3: TGCGCCAGCAGCTGGGGGCAAAACACAGATACGCAGTATTTT.

The chain links TRBV12-3 or TRBV12-4 to TRBJ2-1; TRBD2 matches 16 bases. Losses at the gene ends were 0 bases for V and 14 bases for J; bases not matched to a gene: 7. CDR3 length: 16 residues. For the CDR3, the DNA is TGTGCCAGCAGTTTAGCAGGGACTAGCGGGGGGGAGGGGGAGTTCTTC. Amino acid sequence: CASSLAGTSGGEGEFF.

This clonotype came up a few times. The chain employs TRBV6-5 and TRBJ2-1; 10 positions agree with TRBD2. The CDR3 has 14 amino acids. V lost 4 bases and J lost 10; bases outside the gene matches: 7. Germline V lookup: CDR1 MNHEY, CDR2 SVGAGI. CDR3 DNA sequence: TGTGCCAGCAGTTTAGGACTAGCGGCGGGGGAGCAGTTCTTC. It translates to CASSLGLAAGEQFF.

The chain is built from TRBV7-2 and TRBJ2-5; TRBD1 or TRBD2 may be the D gene (5 bases each). The CDR3 contains 14 residues. Germline V gene data show CDR1 as SGHTA and CDR2 as FQGNSA. Trimming left V 4 bases short and J 11 bases short, with 20 bases between. For the CDR3, the DNA is TGTGCCAGCAGCTCCTTAGTGGGGGTACGCGGGCAGTACTTC. Encoded protein: CASSSLVGVRGQYF. Using reference TRBV7-2 and TRBJ2-5 for the parts outside the CDR3, the full variable domain is GAGVSQSPSNKVTEKGKDVELRCDPISGHTALYWYRQSLGQGLEFLIYFQGNSAPDKSGLPSDRFSAERTGGSVSTLTIQRTQQEDSAVYLCASSSLVGVRGQYFGPGTRLLVL.

The V call is TRBV29-1, the J call TRBJ1-1, with D hard to call. Looked up from germline, CDR1 is SQVTM and CDR2 is ANQGSEA. V was clipped by 1 base and J by 4 bases, with 10 bases between them. The CDR3 extends over 13 amino acids. Written as DNA, the CDR3 is TGCAGCGTTGAAGGGTTAGGGTTCACTGAAGCTTTCTTT. Protein product: CSVEGLGFTEAFF.

This clonotype was recorded at least ten times. V usage is TRBV27 and J usage is TRBJ2-7; tentatively, D is TRBD1 (6 bases). Germline CDR1 and CDR2: MNHEY and SMNVEV (reference sequence). CDR3 size: 14 residues. Trimming pared 4 bases from V and 2 bases from J, leaving 12 bases between. The CDR3 protein is CASSYDRLTYEQYF. In DNA, the CDR3 is TGTGCCAGCAGTTATGACAGGCTTACCTACGAGCAGTACTTC.